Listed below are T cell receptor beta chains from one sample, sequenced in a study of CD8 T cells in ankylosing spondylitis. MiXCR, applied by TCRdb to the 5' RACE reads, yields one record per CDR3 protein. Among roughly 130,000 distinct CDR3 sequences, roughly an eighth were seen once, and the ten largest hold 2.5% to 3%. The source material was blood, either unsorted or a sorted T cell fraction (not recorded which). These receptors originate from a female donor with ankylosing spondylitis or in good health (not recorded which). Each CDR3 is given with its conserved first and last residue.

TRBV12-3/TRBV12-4,CASSFRSGAYQETQYF
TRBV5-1,CASSYTTGTNTEAFF
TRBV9,CASSGRMGGGYNEQFF
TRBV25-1,CASSIGELNSPLHF
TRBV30,CACTGGDTEAFF
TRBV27,CASSWGTGVTEAFF
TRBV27,CASSLSVNEKLFF
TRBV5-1,CASSMESGGYNEQFF
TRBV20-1,CSASKWRGGQNEQFF
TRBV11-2,CASSFPSDFAGANVLTF
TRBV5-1,CASSLGQGAYEQYF
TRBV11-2,CASSERPSSTGSYEQYF
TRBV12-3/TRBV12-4,CASQTGENEKLFF
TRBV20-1,CSAREGASLGGPLHF
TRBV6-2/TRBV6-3,CASSYSPGLAGVLNRNEQFF
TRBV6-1,CASRREREGQQQYF
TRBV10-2,CASTKQGAYNEQFF
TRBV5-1,CASSERQRSETQYF
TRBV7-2,CASSSSSAGVETQYF
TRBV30,CAWTTSGRQDTQYF
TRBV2,CASSEGDGTPLHF
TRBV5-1,CASSLGTSPREAFF
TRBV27,CASNGRDGLPYEQYF
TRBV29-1,CSARMDANTGELFF
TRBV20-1,CSAPLGTENQPQHF
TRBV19,CASSVDGNQPQHF
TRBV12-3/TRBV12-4,CASSFEGSLVETQYF
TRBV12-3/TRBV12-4,CASSLDLYDNEQFF
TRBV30,CAWSVLSGGTEAFF
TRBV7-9,CASSRRQGTEAFF
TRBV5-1,CASSLSTGLKTGELFF